The rows below give T cell receptor beta chains drawn from one sample of a study of Ad26.COV2.S vaccination and SARS-CoV-2 variants. Assay used: immunoSEQ multiplex PCR; TCRdb lists only in-frame clones, some missing. This table has 300,000 to 400,000 clones, 85% to 90% appearing once. This specimen was peripheral blood, taken in a trial of Ad26.COV2.S vaccine versus placebo. The receptors were gathered from a person between 18 and 59 years old who received the Ad26.COV2.S COVID-19 vaccine or a placebo. Each CDR3 is given with its conserved first and last residue. A D gene is named only where the DNA matches it firmly. Clone size is given for some rows only: seen once, a few or many times, or a class if the clone is expanded.

CDR3 DNA: TGCAGCGTTGGTTGGGGGAGTAGCGGCAATCAGCCCCAGCATTTT
CDR3 protein: CSVGWGSSGNQPQHF
D gene: -
J gene: TRBJ1-5
clone size: -
V gene: TRBV29-1

CDR3 DNA: TGTGCCAGCAGCCCAGGGTTTCGGGAAGCTTTCTTT
CDR3 protein: CASSPGFREAFF
D gene: -
J gene: TRBJ1-1
clone size: -
V gene: TRBV3-1/TRBV3-2

CDR3 DNA: TGTGCCACCAGCAGAGATTACACAGATACGCAGTATTTT
CDR3 protein: CATSRDYTDTQYF
D gene: -
J gene: TRBJ2-3
clone size: -
V gene: TRBV15

CDR3 DNA: TGTGCCAGTTTGGAGTCCAGCTCTGGAAACACCATATATTTT
CDR3 protein: CASLESSSGNTIYF
D gene: -
J gene: TRBJ1-3
clone size: many
V gene: TRBV14

CDR3 DNA: TGTGCCAGCAGTCACCGGGATGGCTACACCTTC
CDR3 protein: CASSHRDGYTF
D gene: -
J gene: TRBJ1-2
clone size: -
V gene: TRBV9

CDR3 DNA: TGTGCCAGCAGCCCACGGCGGGATACGCAGTATTTT
CDR3 protein: CASSPRRDTQYF
D gene: -
J gene: TRBJ2-3
clone size: -
V gene: TRBV7-9

CDR3 DNA: TGCGCCAGCAGCCAAGACGCGACAGGGGTGTCCGATGAGCAGTTCTTC
CDR3 protein: CASSQDATGVSDEQFF
D gene: TRBD1
J gene: TRBJ2-1
clone size: -
V gene: TRBV4-3

CDR3 DNA: TGCAGTGCTAGAGAAGAAAAACTGTTTTTT
CDR3 protein: CSAREEKLFF
D gene: -
J gene: TRBJ1-4
clone size: -
V gene: TRBV20-1

CDR3 DNA: TGTGCCAGCAGCGAGAGGGGAAACACCATATATTTT
CDR3 protein: CASSERGNTIYF
D gene: -
J gene: TRBJ1-3
clone size: -
V gene: TRBV6-5

CDR3 DNA: TGTGCCAGCAGCGCTCGCCAGGGGAGCTCTGGAAACACCATATATTTT
CDR3 protein: CASSARQGSSGNTIYF
D gene: -
J gene: TRBJ1-3
clone size: -
V gene: TRBV7-9

CDR3 DNA: TGTGCCAGCAGCTACGACAGGGACGAGCAGTACTTC
CDR3 protein: CASSYDRDEQYF
D gene: TRBD1
J gene: TRBJ2-7
clone size: -
V gene: TRBV7-2

CDR3 DNA: TGTGCCAGCAGCCTCTTGAATGAAAAACTGTTTTTT
CDR3 protein: CASSLLNEKLFF
D gene: -
J gene: TRBJ1-4
clone size: -
V gene: TRBV14

CDR3 DNA: TGTGCCAGCAGCCCCCCTCCCCGGTTAGGAAACACCATATATTTT
CDR3 protein: CASSPPPRLGNTIYF
D gene: -
J gene: TRBJ1-3
clone size: many
V gene: TRBV7-9

CDR3 DNA: TGCAGCGTTGAAGATCGGGGACGGTCTTCTGGGGCCAACGTCCTGACTTTC
CDR3 protein: CSVEDRGRSSGANVLTF
D gene: -
J gene: TRBJ2-6
clone size: -
V gene: TRBV29-1

CDR3 DNA: TGTGCCAGCAGCCCCAGCTCGCGGGGGCACGGGGAGACCCAGTACTTC
CDR3 protein: CASSPSSRGHGETQYF
D gene: -
J gene: TRBJ2-5
clone size: -
V gene: TRBV7-2

CDR3 DNA: TGTGCCAGCAGCCCCCCAGGGTTGGGAAACACCATATATTTT
CDR3 protein: CASSPPGLGNTIYF
D gene: -
J gene: TRBJ1-3
clone size: -
V gene: TRBV7-9

CDR3 DNA: TGTGCCTGGAGTGTCGGGCCAGGATATCAGCCCCAGCATTTT
CDR3 protein: CAWSVGPGYQPQHF
D gene: -
J gene: TRBJ1-5
clone size: -
V gene: TRBV30

CDR3 DNA: TGTGCCAGCAGCCACGGGTCCGCGGAGCTGTTTTTT
CDR3 protein: CASSHGSAELFF
D gene: -
J gene: TRBJ2-2
clone size: many
V gene: TRBV5-8

CDR3 DNA: TGTGCCAGCAGCGTAGGGACTAGCGGGGGACCTAGCACAGATACGCAGTATTTT
CDR3 protein: CASSVGTSGGPSTDTQYF
D gene: TRBD2
J gene: TRBJ2-3
clone size: -
V gene: TRBV11-2

CDR3 DNA: TGTGCCAGCAGCCCGTCTACCGGCCACAATGAGCAGTTCTTC
CDR3 protein: CASSPSTGHNEQFF
D gene: -
J gene: TRBJ2-1
clone size: -
V gene: TRBV11-2

CDR3 DNA: TGCGCCAGCAGCCAAGTACCGGTGCAAGGGCCCCAGCATTTT
CDR3 protein: CASSQVPVQGPQHF
D gene: -
J gene: TRBJ1-5
clone size: -
V gene: TRBV4-1

CDR3 DNA: TGTGCCAGCAGCCCCGGGTATTGGGAGGGACTCAACTCCTCTGGAAACACCATATATTTT
CDR3 protein: CASSPGYWEGLNSSGNTIYF
D gene: -
J gene: TRBJ1-3
clone size: -
V gene: TRBV7-6

CDR3 DNA: TGCGCCAGCAGCCAAGTAGGGGACCGGGACAGGGCAAACGAGCAGTACTTC
CDR3 protein: CASSQVGDRDRANEQYF
D gene: TRBD1
J gene: TRBJ2-7
clone size: -
V gene: TRBV4-1

CDR3 DNA: TGTGCCAGCCGACGGGGGGGACTGGTCACAGATACGCAGTATTTT
CDR3 protein: CASRRGGLVTDTQYF
D gene: TRBD2
J gene: TRBJ2-3
clone size: -
V gene: TRBV3-1/TRBV3-2

CDR3 DNA: TGTGCCAGCAGCTGGGCGCGGGTTTCCTATAATTCACCCCTCCACTTT
CDR3 protein: CASSWARVSYNSPLHF
D gene: -
J gene: TRBJ1-6
clone size: few
V gene: TRBV5-6

CDR3 DNA: TGTGCCAGCAGTTCAGAGGGGGGTAGCAATCAGCCCCAGCATTTT
CDR3 protein: CASSSEGGSNQPQHF
D gene: -
J gene: TRBJ1-5
clone size: -
V gene: TRBV6-6

CDR3 DNA: TGTGCCAGCAGTGTTACTAGCGGGGGCACAGATACGCAGTATTTT
CDR3 protein: CASSVTSGGTDTQYF
D gene: TRBD2
J gene: TRBJ2-3
clone size: -
V gene: TRBV2

CDR3 DNA: TGTGCCAGCAGTTACGCCCCTCGGGAGACCCAGTACTTC
CDR3 protein: CASSYAPRETQYF
D gene: -
J gene: TRBJ2-5
clone size: once
V gene: TRBV6-5

CDR3 DNA: TGTGCCAGCAGCGCCCATCCCCCCGGGACTACCACCGGGGAGCTGTTTTTT
CDR3 protein: CASSAHPPGTTTGELFF
D gene: TRBD2
J gene: TRBJ2-2
clone size: -
V gene: TRBV9

CDR3 DNA: TGTGCCAGCAGCTCGGGGACCCTAAACACTGAAGCTTTCTTT
CDR3 protein: CASSSGTLNTEAFF
D gene: -
J gene: TRBJ1-1
clone size: -
V gene: TRBV7-9

CDR3 DNA: TGTGCCAGCAGCCAGGGCAGGCGTAACACCGGGGAGCTGTTTTTT
CDR3 protein: CASSQGRRNTGELFF
D gene: -
J gene: TRBJ2-2
clone size: -
V gene: TRBV3-1/TRBV3-2

CDR3 DNA: TGTGCCAGCAGCTTGGAAGGGGGGATGAACACTGAAGCTTTCTTT
CDR3 protein: CASSLEGGMNTEAFF
D gene: -
J gene: TRBJ1-1
clone size: few
V gene: TRBV5-4

CDR3 DNA: TGTGCCAGCAGTCACTCCTTGAATGGGCAGGGTCAGCCCCAGCATTTT
CDR3 protein: CASSHSLNGQGQPQHF
D gene: -
J gene: TRBJ1-5
clone size: -
V gene: TRBV6-5

CDR3 DNA: TGTGCCAGTAGTATATACGGGGGGCGCGACTATGGCTACACCTTC
CDR3 protein: CASSIYGGRDYGYTF
D gene: -
J gene: TRBJ1-2
clone size: -
V gene: TRBV19

CDR3 DNA: TGCGCCAGCAGCCAAGGAAGGACAGGCACGACCCAGTACTTC
CDR3 protein: CASSQGRTGTTQYF
D gene: TRBD1
J gene: TRBJ2-5
clone size: once
V gene: TRBV4-3

CDR3 DNA: TGCGCCAGCCCGGGACAGGGGTCTGGCTACACCTTC
CDR3 protein: CASPGQGSGYTF
D gene: TRBD1
J gene: TRBJ1-2
clone size: few
V gene: TRBV10-1

CDR3 DNA: TGTGCCAGCAGCCGAGGAGTTGAAGCTTTCTTT
CDR3 protein: CASSRGVEAFF
D gene: -
J gene: TRBJ1-1
clone size: -
V gene: TRBV14

CDR3 DNA: TGTGCCAGTAGTTTGGGGTCGCAGGCCACAGATACGCAGTATTTT
CDR3 protein: CASSLGSQATDTQYF
D gene: -
J gene: TRBJ2-3
clone size: -
V gene: TRBV19

CDR3 DNA: TGCGCCAGCAGTGACCGGGACAGGGGCAGGAATGAGCAGTTCTTC
CDR3 protein: CASSDRDRGRNEQFF
D gene: TRBD1
J gene: TRBJ2-1
clone size: -
V gene: TRBV10-1

CDR3 DNA: TGTGCCAGTAGTGCAGGGAGGAATCAGCCCCAGCATTTT
CDR3 protein: CASSAGRNQPQHF
D gene: -
J gene: TRBJ1-5
clone size: -
V gene: TRBV19

CDR3 DNA: TGCGCCAGCAGCCAAGGCCCCCAGGGGACGAACACTGAAGCTTTCTTT
CDR3 protein: CASSQGPQGTNTEAFF
D gene: -
J gene: TRBJ1-1
clone size: -
V gene: TRBV4-1

CDR3 DNA: TGTGCCAGCAGCTTAACCACCAGGGTGGCCGGGGAGCTGTTTTTT
CDR3 protein: CASSLTTRVAGELFF
D gene: -
J gene: TRBJ2-2
clone size: -
V gene: TRBV7-9

CDR3 DNA: TGTGCCAGCAGCTTAGCGCAGGGTTTGAACACTGAAGCTTTCTTT
CDR3 protein: CASSLAQGLNTEAFF
D gene: -
J gene: TRBJ1-1
clone size: -
V gene: TRBV7-2

CDR3 DNA: TGTGCCAACCCACCAGACGGGGAAAACACTGAAGCTTTCTTT
CDR3 protein: CANPPDGENTEAFF
D gene: -
J gene: TRBJ1-1
clone size: -
V gene: TRBV21-1

CDR3 DNA: TGTGCCAGCAGTGGCCGGGACAGGGAAGACGAAAAACTGTTTTTT
CDR3 protein: CASSGRDREDEKLFF
D gene: TRBD1
J gene: TRBJ1-4
clone size: -
V gene: TRBV6-6

CDR3 DNA: TGTGCCAGCAGCTTAGTAGGAAGGAACACTGAAGCTTTCTTT
CDR3 protein: CASSLVGRNTEAFF
D gene: -
J gene: TRBJ1-1
clone size: -
V gene: TRBV7-2

CDR3 DNA: TGTGCCAGCAGTGAAATAGCTTGGAGGCAGCCCCAGCATTTT
CDR3 protein: CASSEIAWRQPQHF
D gene: -
J gene: TRBJ1-5
clone size: -
V gene: TRBV2

CDR3 DNA: TGTGCCAGCAGTCGGGGGACAGGGTTTGGCTACACCTTC
CDR3 protein: CASSRGTGFGYTF
D gene: TRBD1
J gene: TRBJ1-2
clone size: once
V gene: TRBV27

CDR3 DNA: TGCGCCAGCAGTAGCGGGTCCCGCGGGGCCCAGTACTTC
CDR3 protein: CASSSGSRGAQYF
D gene: -
J gene: TRBJ2-5
clone size: -
V gene: TRBV10-1

CDR3 DNA: TGTGCCTGGAGTGTAGGTCATGTCCAAGAGACCCAGTACTTC
CDR3 protein: CAWSVGHVQETQYF
D gene: -
J gene: TRBJ2-5
clone size: -
V gene: TRBV30

CDR3 DNA: TGTGCCAGCAGCTTAGTACGGCTAGCGGGGTCCGGGGCCAACGTCCTGACTTTC
CDR3 protein: CASSLVRLAGSGANVLTF
D gene: TRBD2
J gene: TRBJ2-6
clone size: -
V gene: TRBV7-2

CDR3 DNA: TGTGCCTGGAATCGAGACAGGTTCACTGAAGCTTTCTTT
CDR3 protein: CAWNRDRFTEAFF
D gene: -
J gene: TRBJ1-1
clone size: -
V gene: TRBV30